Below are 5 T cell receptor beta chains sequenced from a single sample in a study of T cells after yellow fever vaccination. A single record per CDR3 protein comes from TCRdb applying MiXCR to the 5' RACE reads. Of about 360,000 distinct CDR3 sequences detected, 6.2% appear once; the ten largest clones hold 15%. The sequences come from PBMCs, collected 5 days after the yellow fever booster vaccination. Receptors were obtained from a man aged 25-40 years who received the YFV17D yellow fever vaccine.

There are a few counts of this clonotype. This CDR3 is CSAPWVPPNNEQFF. CDR3 coding DNA: TGCAGTGCCCCCTGGGTACCCCCTAACAATGAGCAGTTCTTC. The chain couples TRBV20-1 to TRBJ2-1; D is ambiguous. Germline assignment: CDR1 DFQATT and CDR2 SNEGSKA (reference sequence). V dropped 6 bases and J dropped 5 bases, with 17 bases sitting between them. This CDR3 comprises 14 residues.

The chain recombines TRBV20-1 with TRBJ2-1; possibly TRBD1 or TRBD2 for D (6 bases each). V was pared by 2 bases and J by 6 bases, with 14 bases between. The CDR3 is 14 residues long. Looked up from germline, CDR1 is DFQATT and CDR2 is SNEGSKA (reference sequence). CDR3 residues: CSARSGAFSNEQFF. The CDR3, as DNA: TGCAGTGCTAGATCGGGGGCCTTTAGCAATGAGCAGTTCTTC.

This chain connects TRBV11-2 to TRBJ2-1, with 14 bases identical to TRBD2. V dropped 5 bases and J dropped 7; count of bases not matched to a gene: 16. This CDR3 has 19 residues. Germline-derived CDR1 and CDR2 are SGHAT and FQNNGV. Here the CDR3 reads CASSREGLAGEGWVNEQFF. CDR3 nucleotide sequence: TGTGCCAGCAGCCGGGAGGGACTAGCGGGAGAAGGGTGGGTGAATGAGCAGTTCTTC.

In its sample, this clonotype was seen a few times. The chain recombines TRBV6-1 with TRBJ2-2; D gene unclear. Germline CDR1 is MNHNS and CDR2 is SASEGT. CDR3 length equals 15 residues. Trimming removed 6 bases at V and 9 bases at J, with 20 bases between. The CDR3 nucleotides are TGTGCCAGCAGCTCAGACGTCGGATTGATGCGGGAGCTGTTTTTT. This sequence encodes CASSSDVGLMRELFF.

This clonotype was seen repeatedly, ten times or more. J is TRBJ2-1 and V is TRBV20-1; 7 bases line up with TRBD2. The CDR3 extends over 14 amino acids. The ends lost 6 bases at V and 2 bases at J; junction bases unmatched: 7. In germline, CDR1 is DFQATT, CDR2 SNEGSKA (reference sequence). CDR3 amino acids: CSAPESGTYNEQFF. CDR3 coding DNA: TGCAGTGCCCCCGAAAGCGGGACCTACAATGAGCAGTTCTTC.